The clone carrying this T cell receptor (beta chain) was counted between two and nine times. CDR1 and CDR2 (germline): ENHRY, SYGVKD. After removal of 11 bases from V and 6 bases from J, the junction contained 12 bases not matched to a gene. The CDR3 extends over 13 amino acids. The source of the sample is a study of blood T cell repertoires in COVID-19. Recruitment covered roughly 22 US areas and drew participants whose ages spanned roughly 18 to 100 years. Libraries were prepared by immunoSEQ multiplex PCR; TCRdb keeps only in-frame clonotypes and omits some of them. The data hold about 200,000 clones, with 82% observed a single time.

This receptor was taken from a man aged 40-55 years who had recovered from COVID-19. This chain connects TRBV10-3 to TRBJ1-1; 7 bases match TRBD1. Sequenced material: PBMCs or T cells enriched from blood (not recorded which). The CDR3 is CAVTTGWGSEAFF. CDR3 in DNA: TGTGCCGTTACGACAGGGTGGGGGTCTGAAGCTTTCTTT.